Listed below are T cell receptor beta chains from one sample, sequenced in a study of blood T cell repertoires in COVID-19. Clones were sequenced by immunoSEQ multiplex PCR, and TCRdb holds only the in-frame ones, with some missing. Of more than 200,000 clones listed, 86% are singletons. The sequenced sample was peripheral blood. The receptors stem from a woman in her fifties or sixties with acute or convalescent COVID-19. The CDR3 runs from the conserved cysteine through the conserved F or W. Fields, in order: CDR3 DNA, CDR3 protein, D gene, J gene, clone size, V gene. The D gene is left open where the match is weak. Expanded clones get a size class; other rows say once, few or many, or leave the size out.

DNA: TGTGCCAGCAGCCAATTGAGGGCGGAAAGCTCTGGCTACACCTTC
CDR3: CASSQLRAESSGYTF
D: -
J: TRBJ1-2
size: -
V: TRBV16

DNA: TGTGCCAGCAGTGAGGGACAGGGGAGGTACACTGAAGCTTTCTTT
CDR3: CASSEGQGRYTEAFF
D: TRBD1
J: TRBJ1-1
size: -
V: TRBV6-1

DNA: TGTGCCAGCAGGCGGACAGGGGACGACTATGGCTACACCTTC
CDR3: CASRRTGDDYGYTF
D: TRBD1
J: TRBJ1-2
size: -
V: TRBV6-5

DNA: TGTGCCAGTTCGCCAACCTTCGGACAGGGGTCACGGACTGAAGCTTTCTTT
CDR3: CASSPTFGQGSRTEAFF
D: TRBD1
J: TRBJ1-1
size: -
V: TRBV25-1

DNA: TGCGCCAGCAGCTTGGCCTCGACTAGCGTAAAGCTAATTCACACAGATACGCAGTATTTT
CDR3: CASSLASTSVKLIHTDTQYF
D: TRBD2
J: TRBJ2-3
size: -
V: TRBV5-1

DNA: TGCGCCAGCAGCCAAGGTAGGGGAAGCGGGAGAGGATTCAATGAGCAGTTCTTC
CDR3: CASSQGRGSGRGFNEQFF
D: TRBD2
J: TRBJ2-1
size: -
V: TRBV4-3

DNA: TGTGCCAGCAGCCAAGCAGGGGGCGGGAGGGCCTACGAGCAGTACTTC
CDR3: CASSQAGGGRAYEQYF
D: -
J: TRBJ2-7
size: -
V: TRBV3-1/TRBV3-2

DNA: TGTGCCACCAGTGATAGCCGTGGGGCGCGGTATTTT
CDR3: CATSDSRGARYF
D: -
J: TRBJ2-3
size: -
V: TRBV24-1

DNA: TGTGCCAGCAGCTTAGGGGGAGCTAACTATGGCTACACCTTC
CDR3: CASSLGGANYGYTF
D: -
J: TRBJ1-2
size: -
V: TRBV7-9

DNA: TGTGCCAGCAGCACCACAGGGTGGGCCTACAATGAGCAGTTCTTC
CDR3: CASSTTGWAYNEQFF
D: -
J: TRBJ2-1
size: -
V: TRBV11-3

DNA: TGTGCCAGTAGTATATGGGGAGGTAGCGGGAGGAAGAATGAGCAGTTCTTC
CDR3: CASSIWGGSGRKNEQFF
D: TRBD2
J: TRBJ2-1
size: -
V: TRBV19

DNA: TGTGCCAGCAGTTTAGGACATGATATGGGTGGCTACACCTTC
CDR3: CASSLGHDMGGYTF
D: -
J: TRBJ1-2
size: -
V: TRBV7-8

DNA: TGTGCCAGCAGCCGCGGGGGGGTGACAGATACGCAGTATTTT
CDR3: CASSRGGVTDTQYF
D: TRBD2
J: TRBJ2-3
size: once
V: TRBV7-3

DNA: TGTGCCAGTACCATAGGTGCCGGGGGCACCGGGGAGCTGTTTTTT
CDR3: CASTIGAGGTGELFF
D: -
J: TRBJ2-2
size: -
V: TRBV19

DNA: TGTGCCAGCAAGGGACTAGCGGTAGTTACAGATACGCAGTATTTT
CDR3: CASKGLAVVTDTQYF
D: TRBD2
J: TRBJ2-3
size: many
V: TRBV6-5

DNA: TGTGCCAGCAGCTCTATTGAGTTATACGAGCAGTACTTC
CDR3: CASSSIELYEQYF
D: -
J: TRBJ2-7
size: -
V: TRBV7-2

DNA: TGTGCTCGGAGCCCACAGGGTGCGAACACTGAAGCTTTCTTT
CDR3: CARSPQGANTEAFF
D: -
J: TRBJ1-1
size: few
V: TRBV30